The present TCR beta chain was sequenced within a study of blood T cell repertoires in COVID-19 (dated by TCRdb to the early 2020s). With regard to the full study: The collaborator samples originated in the United States, Italy and Spain and spanned the acute and convalescent phases of COVID-19. The material from the prospective study consisted of cDNA or gDNA derived from T cells, B-cell-depleted T cells, or PBMCs. The dataset comprised deeply sampled blood TCRbeta repertoires from subjects exposed to, actively infected with, or recovered from COVID-19. The repertoires were released in a freely available public database meant as a resource for research on the immune response to SARS-CoV-2. The samples were drawn from the first 160 participants of the ongoing ImmuneRACE study and from roughly 1,300 subjects provided by 6 global collaborators. The sample metadata nearly always contained a de-identified subject ID, COVID-19 status, age in years and sex. Where available, HLA class I and class II types were obtained from metadata supplied by the sample provider rather than from assay-based typing.

Participants in the prospective study were aged roughly 18 to 89 years, lived in under 30 United States geographic areas, and enrolled through a virtual design. In the prospective study, cohorts were assigned on the basis of participant-reported clinical history obtained from a screening survey and a study questionnaire. Recovered participants in ImmuneRACE Cohort 3 were defined as having two consecutive negative NP/OP PCR tests, clearance from a healthcare professional, or resolution of symptoms. Mobile phlebotomists in the prospective study collected whole blood, serum and a nasopharyngeal or oropharyngeal swab from every participant. Additional blood draws and questionnaires over an approximately two-month period could optionally be provided by prospective study participants. Before DNA extraction, blood samples from the prospective study were shipped at room temperature or frozen. The CDR3, from cysteine to phenylalanine, totals 15 residues. Kept here is only the CDR3 DNA, which spans 45 bases and is read in frame from base 1. According to the germline V gene, CDR1 reads SGHAT and CDR2 reads FQNNGV. V is cut by 1 base and J by 8 bases, and the space between the germline ends is 17 bases.

The immunoSEQ Assay, a bias-controlled multiplex PCR, was used to amplify TCRbeta CDR3 regions from genomic DNA. As for the original processing: The number of nucleated cells in each sample was estimated from the amplification of reference gene primers within the assay. Sequence reads were collapsed and filtered to measure the absolute abundance of every unique TCRbeta CDR3 rearrangement. For each sample, productive Simpson clonality was calculated as the square root of Simpson's diversity index over productive rearrangements. TCRdb holds this immuneACCESS table with in-frame rearrangements only. Some clones are missing; in checked studies, unresolved V genes explain under half, and the rest has no known cause. That table gives V, J and clone size, and the DNA gave D and trimming. The sample table lists around 140,000 clones, roughly 88% of them with a count of one. The top ten constitute roughly 4.3% of the sample.

This clone was recorded only once. Its target antigen remains unknown. There are no base qualities to consult, and no much larger clone falls within one base. What the study reported, not specific to this receptor: The amount of clinical and demographic metadata varied by source and participant and was provided uncurated.

The V gene is TRBV11-2 and the J gene is TRBJ1-1, and the D gene may be TRBD1, 5 bases matching. Sequenced sample: PBMCs or T cells enriched from blood (not recorded which). The sequence came from a man over 45 who had recovered from COVID-19. The CDR3: CASSLGGGGVSEAFF. The DNA is TGTGCCAGCAGCTTAGGGGGCGGGGGAGTATCCGAAGCTTTCTTT.